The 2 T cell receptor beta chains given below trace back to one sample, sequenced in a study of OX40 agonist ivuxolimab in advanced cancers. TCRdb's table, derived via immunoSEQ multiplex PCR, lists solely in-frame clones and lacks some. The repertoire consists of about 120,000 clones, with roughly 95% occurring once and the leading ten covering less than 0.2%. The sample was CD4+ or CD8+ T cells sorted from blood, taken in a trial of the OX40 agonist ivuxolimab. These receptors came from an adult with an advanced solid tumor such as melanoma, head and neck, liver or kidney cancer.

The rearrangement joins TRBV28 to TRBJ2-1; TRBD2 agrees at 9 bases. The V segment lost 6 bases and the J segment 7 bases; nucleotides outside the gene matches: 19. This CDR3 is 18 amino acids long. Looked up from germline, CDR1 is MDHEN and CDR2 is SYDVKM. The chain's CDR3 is CASSPSLWVAGAKNEQFF. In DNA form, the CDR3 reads TGTGCCAGCAGCCCCTCCCTGTGGGTAGCGGGGGCCAAAAATGAGCAGTTCTTC.

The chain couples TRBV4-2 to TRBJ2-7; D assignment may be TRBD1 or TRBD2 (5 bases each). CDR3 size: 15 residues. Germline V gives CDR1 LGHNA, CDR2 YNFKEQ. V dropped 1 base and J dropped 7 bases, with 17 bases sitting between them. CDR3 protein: CASSQVRDPGYEQYF. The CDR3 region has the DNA TGTGCCAGCAGCCAAGTCAGGGACCCTGGGTATGAGCAGTACTTC.